This T cell receptor (beta chain) was identified during a study of neurological immune-mediated disorders. Study context: The roughly 34 patients with multiple sclerosis comprised 31 relapsing-remitting cases and 3 secondary progressive cases. The study, taken as a whole, reports: HTLV-1-associated myelopathy had the most TCR clonal expansion, while multiple sclerosis had the least, a level that fell below healthy controls.

The unsorted libraries originated from 2 million PBMCs kept at -80 C. One entry per CDR3 protein results from TCRdb running MiXCR on the 5' RACE reads. This table has 45,000 to 60,000 distinct CDR3 sequences, 3.6% appearing once. Per germline, CDR1 KGHDR and CDR2 SFDVKD. Trimming pared 3 bases from V and 1 base from J, leaving 10 bases between. This CDR3 spans 15 amino acids. This clonotype showed up many times. Its specificity is not known. Sequencing input: PBMCs. The receptor comes from a young man with multiple sclerosis. This sequence joins TRBV24-1 and TRBJ2-3; D might be TRBD2 (5 bases). The DNA for the CDR3 is TGTGCCACCAGTGATGGAGGAGGCGGCACAGATACGCAGTATTTT. It encodes CATSDGGGGTDTQYF.